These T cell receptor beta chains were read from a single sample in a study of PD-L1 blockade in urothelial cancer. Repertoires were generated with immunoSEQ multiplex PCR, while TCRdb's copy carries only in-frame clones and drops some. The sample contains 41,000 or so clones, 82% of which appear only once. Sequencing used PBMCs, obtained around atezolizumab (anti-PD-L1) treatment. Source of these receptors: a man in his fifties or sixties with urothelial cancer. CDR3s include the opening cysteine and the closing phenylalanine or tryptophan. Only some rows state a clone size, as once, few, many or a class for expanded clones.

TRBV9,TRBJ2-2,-,CASSVGGGATGELFF
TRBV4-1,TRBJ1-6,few,CASSQAGLGSPLHF
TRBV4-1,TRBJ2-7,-,CASSQASGTQGYEQYF
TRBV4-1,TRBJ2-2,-,CASSQFQDYEVNTGELFF
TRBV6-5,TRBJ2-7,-,CASRTTGTYEQYF
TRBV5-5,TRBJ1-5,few,CASSSGTGSNQPQHF
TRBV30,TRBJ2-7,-,CAWQKGGRREQYF
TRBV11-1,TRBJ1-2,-,CASSLAGFAEDYGYTF
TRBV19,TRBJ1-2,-,CASSTMDRGANYGYTF
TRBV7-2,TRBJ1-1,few,CASSLTRGTEAFF
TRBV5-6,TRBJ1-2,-,CASRAGGNYGYTF
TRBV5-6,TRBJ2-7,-,CASSSGTGDYEQYF
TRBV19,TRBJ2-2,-,CASSILAVGTGELFF
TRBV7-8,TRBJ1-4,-,CASSRRRLGANEKLFF
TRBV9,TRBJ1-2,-,CASSVEGQGTYGYTF
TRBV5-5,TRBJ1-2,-,CASSLEGAGYGYTF
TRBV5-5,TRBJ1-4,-,CASSSTGTNNEKLFF
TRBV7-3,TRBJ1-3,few,CASSLDRGPGNTIYF
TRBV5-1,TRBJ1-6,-,CASSLVGSRYNSPLHF
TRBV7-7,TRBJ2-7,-,CASSLDRFDEQYF
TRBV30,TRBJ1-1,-,CAWSRTTDLNTEAFF
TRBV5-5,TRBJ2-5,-,CASSGGQRETQYF
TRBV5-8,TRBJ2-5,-,CASSLSGLRRETQYF